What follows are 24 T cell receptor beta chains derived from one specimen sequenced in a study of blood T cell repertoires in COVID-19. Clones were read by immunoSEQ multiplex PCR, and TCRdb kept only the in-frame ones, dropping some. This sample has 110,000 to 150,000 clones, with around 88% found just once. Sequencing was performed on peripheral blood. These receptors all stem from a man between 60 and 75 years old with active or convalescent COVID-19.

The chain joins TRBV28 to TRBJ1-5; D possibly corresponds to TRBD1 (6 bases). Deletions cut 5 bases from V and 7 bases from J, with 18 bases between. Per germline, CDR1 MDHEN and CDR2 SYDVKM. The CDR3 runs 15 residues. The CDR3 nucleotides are TGTGCCAGCAGTCTTCAAACCGGACAGTCCCAGCCCCAGCATTTT. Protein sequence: CASSLQTGQSQPQHF.

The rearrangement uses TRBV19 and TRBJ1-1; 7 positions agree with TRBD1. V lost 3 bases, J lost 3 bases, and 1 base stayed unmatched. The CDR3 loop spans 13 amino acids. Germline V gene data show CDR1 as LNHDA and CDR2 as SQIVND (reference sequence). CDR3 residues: CASSIDRDTEAFF. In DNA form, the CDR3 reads TGTGCCAGTAGTATCGACAGGGACACTGAAGCTTTCTTT.

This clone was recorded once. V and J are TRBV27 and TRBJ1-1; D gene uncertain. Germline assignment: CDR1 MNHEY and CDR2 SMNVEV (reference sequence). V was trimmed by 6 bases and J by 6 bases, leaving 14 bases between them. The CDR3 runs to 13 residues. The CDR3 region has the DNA TGTGCCAGCAGGAATGAGAGGTATTCTGAAGCTTTCTTT. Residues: CASRNERYSEAFF.

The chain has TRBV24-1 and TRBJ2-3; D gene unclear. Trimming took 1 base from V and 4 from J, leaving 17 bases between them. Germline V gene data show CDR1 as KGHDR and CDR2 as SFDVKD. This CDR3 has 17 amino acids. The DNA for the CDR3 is TGTGCCACCAGTGATTTCGGTCGGTCTCCCTCTCCAGATACGCAGTATTTT. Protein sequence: CATSDFGRSPSPDTQYF.

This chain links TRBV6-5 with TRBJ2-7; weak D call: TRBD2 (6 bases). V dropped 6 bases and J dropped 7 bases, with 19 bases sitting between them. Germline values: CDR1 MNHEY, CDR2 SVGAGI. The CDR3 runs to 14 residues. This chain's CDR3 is CASRSHSGAGEQYF. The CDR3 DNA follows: TGTGCCAGCAGGTCCCATTCGGGCGCGGGGGAGCAGTACTTC.

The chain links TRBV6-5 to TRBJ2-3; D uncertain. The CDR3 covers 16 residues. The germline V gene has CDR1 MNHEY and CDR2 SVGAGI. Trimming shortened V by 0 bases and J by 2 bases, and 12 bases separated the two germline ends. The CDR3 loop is CASSYSVEDFTDTQYF. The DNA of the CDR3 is TGTGCCAGCAGTTACTCTGTTGAAGACTTCACAGATACGCAGTATTTT.

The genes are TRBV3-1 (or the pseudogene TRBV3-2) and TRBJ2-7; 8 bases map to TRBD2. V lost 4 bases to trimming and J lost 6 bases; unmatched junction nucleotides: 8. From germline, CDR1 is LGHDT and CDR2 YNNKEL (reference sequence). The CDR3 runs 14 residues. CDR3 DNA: TGTGCCAGCAGCCTACCGGGACTAGGATCCGAGCAGTACTTC. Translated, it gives CASSLPGLGSEQYF.

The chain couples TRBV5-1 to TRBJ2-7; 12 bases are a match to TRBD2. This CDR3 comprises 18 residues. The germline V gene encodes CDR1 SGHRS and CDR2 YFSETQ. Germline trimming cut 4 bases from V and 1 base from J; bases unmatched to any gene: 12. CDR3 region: CASSPRSATSGRSYEQYF. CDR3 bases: TGCGCCAGCAGCCCCAGGAGCGCGACTAGCGGGAGATCCTACGAGCAGTACTTC.

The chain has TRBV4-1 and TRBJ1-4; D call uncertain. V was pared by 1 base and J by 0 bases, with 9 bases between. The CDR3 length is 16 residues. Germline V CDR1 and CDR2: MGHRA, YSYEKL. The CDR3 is CASSQVGAATNEKLFF. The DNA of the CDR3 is TGCGCCAGCAGCCAAGTGGGCGCCGCAACTAATGAAAAACTGTTTTTT.

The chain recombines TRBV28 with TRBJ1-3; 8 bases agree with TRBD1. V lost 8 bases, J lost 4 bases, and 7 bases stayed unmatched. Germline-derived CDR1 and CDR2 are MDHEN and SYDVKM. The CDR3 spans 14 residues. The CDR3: CASLSGQAGNTIYF. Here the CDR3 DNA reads TGTGCCAGCCTCTCGGGACAGGCAGGAAACACCATATATTTT.

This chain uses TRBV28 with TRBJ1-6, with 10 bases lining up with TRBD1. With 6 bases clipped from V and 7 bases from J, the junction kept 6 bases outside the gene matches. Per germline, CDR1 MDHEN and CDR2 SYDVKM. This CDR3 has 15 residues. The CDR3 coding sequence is TGTGCCAGCAGGCGGCCGGGACAGGGGAATTCACCCCTCCACTTT. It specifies CASRRPGQGNSPLHF.

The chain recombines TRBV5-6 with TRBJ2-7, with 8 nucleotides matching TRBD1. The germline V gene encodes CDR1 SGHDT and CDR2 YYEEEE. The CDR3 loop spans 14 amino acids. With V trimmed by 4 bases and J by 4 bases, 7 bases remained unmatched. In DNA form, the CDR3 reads TGTGCCAGCAGCAAGACAGGGGCCGGGTACGAGCAGTACTTC. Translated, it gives CASSKTGAGYEQYF.

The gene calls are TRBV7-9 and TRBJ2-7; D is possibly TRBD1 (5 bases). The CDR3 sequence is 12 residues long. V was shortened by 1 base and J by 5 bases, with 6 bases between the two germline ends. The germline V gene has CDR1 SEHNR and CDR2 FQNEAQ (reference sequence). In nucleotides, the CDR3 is TGTGCCAGCAGCTTAGACAGGAACGAGCAGTACTTC. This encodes CASSLDRNEQYF.

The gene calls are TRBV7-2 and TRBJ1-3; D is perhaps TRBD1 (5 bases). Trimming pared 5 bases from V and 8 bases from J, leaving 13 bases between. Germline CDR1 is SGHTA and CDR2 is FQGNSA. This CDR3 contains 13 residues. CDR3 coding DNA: TGTGCCAGCAGCGAAGGCCTAGGGGACACCATATATTTT. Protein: CASSEGLGDTIYF.

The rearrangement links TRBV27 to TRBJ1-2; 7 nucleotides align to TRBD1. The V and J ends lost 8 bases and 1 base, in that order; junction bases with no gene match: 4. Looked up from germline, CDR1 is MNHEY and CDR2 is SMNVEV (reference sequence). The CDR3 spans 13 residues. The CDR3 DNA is TGTGCCAGCCGGACAGGCCATAACTATGGCTACACCTTC. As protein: CASRTGHNYGYTF.

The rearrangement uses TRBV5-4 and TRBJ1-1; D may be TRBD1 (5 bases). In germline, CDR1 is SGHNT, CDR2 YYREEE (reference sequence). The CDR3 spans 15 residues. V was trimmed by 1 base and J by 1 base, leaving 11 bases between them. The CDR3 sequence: CASSLWAGGNTEAFF. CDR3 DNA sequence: TGTGCCAGCAGCTTGTGGGCGGGGGGGAACACTGAAGCTTTCTTT.

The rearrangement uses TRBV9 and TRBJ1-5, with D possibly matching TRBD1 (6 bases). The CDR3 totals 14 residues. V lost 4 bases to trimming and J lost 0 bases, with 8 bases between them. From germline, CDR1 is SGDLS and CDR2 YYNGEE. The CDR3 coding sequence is TGTGCCAGCAGCTTGGGACATAGCAATCAGCCCCAGCATTTT. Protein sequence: CASSLGHSNQPQHF.

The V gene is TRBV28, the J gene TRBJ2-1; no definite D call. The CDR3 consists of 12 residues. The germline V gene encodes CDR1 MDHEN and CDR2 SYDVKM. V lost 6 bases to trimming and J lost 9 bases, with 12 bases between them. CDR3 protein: CASSRVPFEQFF. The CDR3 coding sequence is TGTGCCAGCAGCCGGGTACCCTTTGAGCAGTTCTTC.

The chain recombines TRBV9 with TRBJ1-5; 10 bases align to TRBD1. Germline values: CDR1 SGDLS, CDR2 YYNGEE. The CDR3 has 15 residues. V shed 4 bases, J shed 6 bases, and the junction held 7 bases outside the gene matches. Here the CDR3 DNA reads TGTGCCAGCAGCTCCTCAGGGGACAGGGGTCAGCCCCAGCATTTT. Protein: CASSSSGDRGQPQHF. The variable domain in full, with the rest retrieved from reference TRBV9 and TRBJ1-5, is DSGVTQTPKHLITATGQRVTLRCSPRSGDLSVYWYQQSLDQGLQFLIQYYNGEERAKGNILERFSAQQFPDLHSELNLSSLELGDSALYFCASSSSGDRGQPQHFGDGTRLSIL.

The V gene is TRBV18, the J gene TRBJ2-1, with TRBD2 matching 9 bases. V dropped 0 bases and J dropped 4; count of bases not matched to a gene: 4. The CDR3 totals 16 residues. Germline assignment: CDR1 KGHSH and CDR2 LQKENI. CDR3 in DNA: TGTGCCAGCTCACCACCGGCTAGCGGGAATTACAATGAGCAGTTCTTC. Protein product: CASSPPASGNYNEQFF. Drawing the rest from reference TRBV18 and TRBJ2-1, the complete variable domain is NAGVMQNPRHLVRRRGQEARLRCSPMKGHSHVYWYRQLPEEGLKFMVYLQKENIIDESGMPKERFSAEFPKEGPSILRIQQVVRGDSAAYFCASSPPASGNYNEQFFGPGTRLTVL.

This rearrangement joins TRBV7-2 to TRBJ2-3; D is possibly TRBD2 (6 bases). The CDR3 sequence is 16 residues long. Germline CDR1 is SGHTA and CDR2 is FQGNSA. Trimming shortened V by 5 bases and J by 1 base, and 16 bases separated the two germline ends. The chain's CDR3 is CASSPPRPGGTDTQYF. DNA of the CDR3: TGTGCCAGCAGCCCTCCGAGGCCGGGGGGCACAGATACGCAGTATTTT.

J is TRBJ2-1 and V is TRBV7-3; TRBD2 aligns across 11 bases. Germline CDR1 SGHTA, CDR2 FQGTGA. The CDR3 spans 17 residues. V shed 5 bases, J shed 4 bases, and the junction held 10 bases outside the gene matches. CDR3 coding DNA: TGTGCCAGCAGCCCCTGGGGACTAGCGGCTCATTACAATGAGCAGTTCTTC. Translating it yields CASSPWGLAAHYNEQFF.

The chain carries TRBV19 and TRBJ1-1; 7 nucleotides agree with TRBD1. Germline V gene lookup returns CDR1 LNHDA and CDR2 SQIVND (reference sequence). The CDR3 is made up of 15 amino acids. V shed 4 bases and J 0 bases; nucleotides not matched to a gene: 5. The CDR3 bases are TGTGCCAGTAGTAACTTGGGACAGTTGAACACTGAAGCTTTCTTT. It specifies CASSNLGQLNTEAFF.

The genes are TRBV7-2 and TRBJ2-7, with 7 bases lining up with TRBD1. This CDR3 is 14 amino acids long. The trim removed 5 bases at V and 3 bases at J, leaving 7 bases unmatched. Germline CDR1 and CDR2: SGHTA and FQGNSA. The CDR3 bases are TGTGCCAGCAGCAAAAGACAGGGTTACTACGAGCAGTACTTC. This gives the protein CASSKRQGYYEQYF.